This T cell receptor (beta chain) was sequenced for a study of cytomegalovirus exposure and HLA in healthy donors (dated by TCRdb to 2016 to 2017). For context, the study as a whole: According to an earlier analysis of several hundred of the donors, roughly 180 million T cells yielded 90 million to 130 million unique TCR beta sequences and approximately 280 Gb of sequence data. Roughly 300 gigabases of sequencing data and 70 million to 100 million unique TCR sequences made up an early release that covered some 640 HLA-typed donors. Among the roughly 400 genotyped donors, around 81% belonged to the genetic ancestry cluster associated with self-reported Caucasian donors. The study aimed to test whether cataloging public T cell receptors could reveal signatures of past pathogen exposure. The study used immunosequencing to profile the T cell repertoires of several hundred subjects and linked those repertoires to cytomegalovirus serostatus. In addition to the first cohort of around 670 subjects, a separate validation cohort of approximately 130 different subjects was used. To predict cytomegalovirus infection status, the study brought together high-throughput TCR immunosequencing, statistical association of individual TCRs with disease status, and machine learning. To study patterns of TCR occurrence, a later analysis re-analyzed previously published TCR beta repertoires from 500 to 850 donors and added high-resolution HLA genotyping. The later analysis used no new phenotypic data to find candidate immune exposures, relying instead on TCR beta sequences and their occurrence across donors. In an earlier analysis of roughly 540 of the donors, high-throughput TCR beta sequencing was used to judge whether each TCR beta V gene segment behaved as functional or pseudogenic. Donor age, sex, ethnicity and CMV serostatus were compiled together with the repertoire data. Genome-wide SNP genotypes for about 60% of the roughly 670 donors were used in a later genetic analysis, which treated that subset as a discovery cohort. Every discovery cohort repertoire had been produced on one sequencing platform. HLA typing included class I and class II loci at four-digit resolution. Typing coverage differed by locus: A, B, C, DRB1 and DQB1 were typed in roughly 629-640 donors, DQA1 in 522, DPA1 in around 610, and DPB1 in around 490. Because of strong linkage in the cohort, roughly five DR-DQ haplotypes were treated as single units for association and clustering. Across about 380 genotyped donors of the cohort, an average of 235,054 unique TCR beta nucleotide sequences per donor were sequenced, and approximately 19% of those sequences were non-productive.

In regard to this clone: Its antigen remains undetermined. Qualities for individual bases were not recorded, and no much larger clone is one base off.

Broad study findings and their caveats: Seventeen rarely observed V segments, including chromosome 9 orphons, were excluded from the earlier analysis of just under 600 of the donors because counts were too low. The 87-base-pair reads could not distinguish some IMGT-functional V segments, including TRBV6-2 and TRBV6-3, so those segments were excluded. Most CMV-associated TCR beta chains appeared to be HLA-restricted in a later analysis, and the HLA associations seemed to be driven largely by CMV exposure. For the cohort, immune exposure information was limited to CMV serostatus. In both the original and validation cohorts, the classifier was reported to diagnose cytomegalovirus status with high specificity and sensitivity. According to a later analysis, parvovirus B19, influenza, CMV and Epstein-Barr virus appeared linked to several top co-occurrence clusters. A later analysis found that TCR association rates varied across HLA loci, with DRB1 alleles showing the most associated TCRs and HLA-C alleles the fewest. At a false discovery rate of 0.05, a later analysis linked about 16,000 TCR beta sequences to specific HLA alleles. The authors suggested that the approach could potentially be generalized to other disease states and immunological phenotypes. According to a later genetic analysis, donors in an Asian-associated ancestry cluster had fewer N-insertions in productive TCRs than the roughly 670-donor mean. The study listed 150 to 200 TCR beta chains as associated with cytomegalovirus. A further reported finding was that TCR beta sequences accurately predicted the HLA-A and HLA-B alleles for most subjects in the first cohort. In this cohort, only TCR beta chains were sequenced, and detectable features were limited by the absence of alpha or paired-chain data. A cluster of highly shared sequence variants was judged likely to represent a technical artifact of the sequencing pipeline. When HLA alleles, especially DR and DQ, strongly co-occurred, attributing TCR associations to individual alleles was difficult. Across donors, most TCR sequences were observed very rarely, whereas some public TCRs were present in many individuals. In an earlier analysis of more than 500 of the donors, most TCR beta V segments appeared in productive rearrangements about 87% or about 30% of the time, broadly matching IMGT annotations. An association between a missense DCLRE1C variant and V-gene and J-gene trimming of TCR beta chains was found in a later genetic analysis and replicated in an independent cohort. Linkage disequilibrium might explain the correlated functional status among segregating V segments, but an unknown experimental factor could not be ruled out. In vitro tests confirmed that a few of the cytomegalovirus-associated TCR beta chains recognize cytomegalovirus antigens. Roughly uniform sequencing depth across donors was assumed in presence/absence analyses, although this assumption may not hold. In a later analysis, HLA-associated TCR beta chains showed more clonal expansion and lower generation probabilities than non-associated chains that were equally common. Because some donors lacked HLA typing at each locus, the association tests relied only on the typed subset.

Library method: the immunoSEQ multiplex PCR assay. The multiplex PCR relied on a mix of 60 forward primers for TCR Vbeta segments and 13 reverse primers for TCR Jbeta segments. The CDR3 region of rearranged TCR beta genes was amplified from genomic DNA by a multiplex PCR assay. The Illumina HiSeq System was used to sequence the amplified TCR beta libraries as 87-base-pair reads. Per the original workflow: In a later analysis, tens of millions of unique TCR beta chains were counted across the 690 or so repertoires, and around 10 million of these chains were shared by at least two donors. A nearest-neighbor algorithm error-corrected the raw reads and collapsed the reads into unique sequences, merging closely related sequences to remove PCR and sequencing errors. To assign V, D and J gene segments, CDR3 sequences were aligned to IMGT reference sequences. For a sequence to be retained, at least a six-nucleotide match to both a V gene segment and a J gene segment was required. Rearrangements were called productive when the CDR3 lacked stop codons and stayed in frame with V and J; all others were non-productive. Following IMGT convention, CDR3 was defined as the stretch from the second conserved V-encoded cysteine up to the conserved J-encoded phenylalanine. Sequences without an unambiguous match to a single V gene segment were excluded from the earlier analysis of a few hundred of the donors. An earlier analysis of fewer than 750 of the donors classified V segments as functional when productive rearrangements were above 56.7% and as segregating when the standard deviation between donors was above 5%. A statistical classification framework was built for diagnosing cytomegalovirus status from the catalog of TCR beta chain sequences. V and J gene assignment, in a later analysis, came from comparing TCR nucleotide sequences with IMGT/GENE-DB human TR gene sequences. In a later analysis, CDR3 sequences and most-parsimonious VDJ recombination scenarios were assigned using the TCRdist pipeline. In a later analysis, each TCR beta chain was defined by its CDR3 amino acid sequence together with its V-gene family, and reads without a unique V-gene family were excluded. In a later analysis, several hundred highly shared, low-generation-probability nucleotide sequences were removed to address suspected cross-contamination and a sequencing artifact. In a later analysis, a clonal expansion index for each public chain was calculated from normalized within-repertoire ranks of inferred template counts. In a later analysis, generation probabilities were computed using a VDJ recombination model fitted to out-of-frame rearrangements, and the results were checked against IGoR. In a later analysis, hypergeometric tests were used to score TCR-TCR, TCR-HLA and TCR-CMV co-occurrence, with a repertoire-size bias correction applied to TCR pairs. A later analysis estimated false discovery rates by permuting HLA or CMV assignments 20 times. A later analysis grouped co-occurring TCRs with DBSCAN, adding TCRdist sequence similarity when clustering within HLA-allele-positive subsets. Repertoires with fewer than 30,000 or more than 120,000 public chains, plus five repertoires with anomalous nucleotide sharing, were excluded from co-occurrence clustering. Here the immuneACCESS table is served through TCRdb, limited to in-frame sequences with V and J called. Missing clones are a known gap in these copies; in checked studies unresolved V genes cover under half, and the rest lacks a known reason. V, J and clone size are those of that table, while D and trimming were read from the DNA. Within this sample are more than 90,000 clones, with roughly 70% of them counted one time only. The ten largest clones capture 11% of the sample.

Counted from cysteine to phenylalanine, this CDR3 has 16 amino acids. Only the CDR3 portion is preserved as DNA: 48 bases, with reading frame beginning at the first base. The junction shows trimming of 9 bases on V and 0 bases on J, and the gene matches do not reach 8 bases of it. CDR1 KGHSY and CDR2 FQNENV are derived from the germline V gene. The cohort comprised fewer than 750 healthy bone marrow donors. All cohort members were sampled while nominally healthy, although unrecorded immune exposures were likely present. The donor tested CMV seropositive, placing the donor among the 250 to 350 seropositive members of the cohort. A peripheral blood sample was collected from each donor, and TCR beta sequencing was performed on peripheral blood mononuclear cells. The Qiagen DNeasy Blood Extraction Kit was used to extract genomic DNA from the blood cell samples.

Source material: PBMCs. Rearrangement joined TRBV16 to TRBJ2-6, with TRBD1 identical over 7 junction bases. The sequence came from a woman aged 45-60 years in good health and CMV-seropositive. The CDR3: CASLRDSPSGANVLTF. The base sequence is TGTGCCAGTCTACGGGACAGTCCCTCTGGGGCCAACGTCCTGACTTTC.